This TCR beta chain originates from a study of T cell responses to AZD1222 COVID-19 vaccine. A note on this clone: Its cognate antigen is unknown.

Study-level points and caveats: The donor cohort was predominantly white British with a female majority, and clonal diversity may have been underestimated. The repertoires were collected only after the peak T cell response.

Method: immunoSEQ multiplex PCR; TCRdb's copy keeps in-frame clones and lacks some. This table holds about 81,000 clones, about 90% found once. Second-dose groups at about 4 or about 12 weeks were pooled. From germline, CDR1 is MNHNS and CDR2 SASEGT. The CDR3 has 16 amino acids. V gave up 2 bases and J gave up 1 base; unmatched junction bases: 7. The sequence was collected from an adult who received the AZD1222 COVID-19 vaccine. The chain is built from TRBV6-1 and TRBJ1-1; 7 bases fit TRBD1. Here the sequenced sample was peripheral blood, taken 28 days after the second AZD1222 dose. In DNA form, the CDR3 reads TGTGCCAGCAGTGAACGTTTTTGGGACAGGAACACTGAAGCTTTCTTT. Translation: CASSERFWDRNTEAFF.